One sample yielded the 13 T cell receptor beta chains listed below, sequenced in a study of OX40 agonist ivuxolimab in advanced cancers. The library was generated by the immunoSEQ multiplex PCR assay. This is the immuneACCESS table as TCRdb keeps it, with only in-frame sequences that have V and J called. A part of the clones is gone; compared with another copy, unresolved V genes explain less than half, and the rest is unexplained. Across this sample there are 13,000 or so clones, with about 81% seen only once. 40% to 50% of the sample belongs to the ten largest clones. The specimen comprised CD4+ or CD8+ T cells sorted from blood, sampled in a trial of the OX40 agonist ivuxolimab. All receptors come from an adult with an advanced solid tumor such as melanoma, head and neck, liver or kidney cancer.

V gene TRBV5-6 combines with J gene TRBJ1-1, with a possible D match to TRBD1 (6 bases). The CDR3 contains 13 residues. Trimming cost V 4 bases and J 8 bases, with 15 bases left between them. The germline V gene has CDR1 SGHDT and CDR2 YYEEEE. CDR3 protein: CASSRLGQLEAFF. The CDR3 DNA reads as TGTGCCAGCAGCCGCCTAGGACAGCTAGAAGCTTTCTTT.

This clone occurred a few times. The chain combines TRBV11-2 with TRBJ1-5; tentative D call: TRBD1 (5 bases). Germline V gene lookup returns CDR1 SGHAT and CDR2 FQNNGV. The CDR3 runs to 13 residues. V was cut by 3 bases and J by 6 bases, with 9 bases left in between. The CDR3 sequence is CASSLGGTQPQHF. CDR3 in DNA: TGTGCCAGCAGCTTGGGGGGGACTCAGCCCCAGCATTTT.

This clone was seen a single time. CDR3 region: CASSLALGQYTDTQYF. The DNA for the CDR3 is TGTGCCAGCAGCTTAGCACTCGGACAATACACAGATACGCAGTATTTT. This chain uses TRBV11-2 with TRBJ2-3; D is perhaps TRBD1 (5 bases). Trimming stripped 1 base from V and 2 bases from J, with 13 bases between. The CDR3 is 16 residues long. Per germline, CDR1 SGHAT and CDR2 FQNNGV.

CDR3 in DNA: TGTGCCAGCAGCGTAGAGGGGTATGGCTACACCTTC. Translating it yields CASSVEGYGYTF. The rearrangement uses TRBV9 and TRBJ1-2, with D perhaps TRBD1 (5 bases). Looked up from germline, CDR1 is SGDLS and CDR2 is YYNGEE. The CDR3 has 12 amino acids. Trimming left V 0 bases short and J 5 bases short, with 5 bases between.

This chain connects TRBV27 to TRBJ1-2, with D possibly TRBD1 on 5 matching bases. The length of the CDR3 is 13 residues. Germline V gene data show CDR1 as MNHEY and CDR2 as SMNVEV (reference sequence). V was trimmed by 3 bases and J by 8 bases, leaving 13 bases between them. Here the CDR3 DNA reads TGTGCCAGCAGTTTCGACAGCCGCGGGGGCTACACCTTC. Its translation is CASSFDSRGGYTF.

The V call is TRBV19, the J call TRBJ2-2; D is possibly TRBD2 (6 bases). The V end was cut by 3 bases, the J end by 4 bases, with 12 bases between. Per the germline V gene, CDR1 is LNHDA and CDR2 is SQIVND (reference sequence). The CDR3 is 15 residues long. The CDR3 region has the DNA TGTGCCAGTAGTATCAAAGTCGGGGGCACCGGGGAGCTGTTTTTT. Amino acids: CASSIKVGGTGELFF.

J is TRBJ2-4 and V is TRBV11-3, with D possibly being TRBD1 (6 bases). CDR1 is SGHNT, CDR2 YENEEA, per germline. The CDR3 runs 16 residues. V was shortened by 3 bases and J by 3 bases, with 15 bases between the two germline ends. CDR3 protein: CASSFFWDNYKNIQYF. Written as DNA, the CDR3 is TGTGCCAGCAGCTTCTTTTGGGACAACTACAAAAACATTCAGTACTTC. The variable domain in full, completed from reference TRBV11-3 and TRBJ2-4, reads EAGVVQSPRYKIIEKKQPVAFWCNPISGHNTLYWYLQNLGQGPELLIRYENEEAVDDSQLPKDRFSAERLKGVDSTLKIQPAELGDSAVYLCASSFFWDNYKNIQYFGAGTRLSVL.

This clone was seen a single time. This chain links TRBV27 with TRBJ2-1; D gene unclear. The CDR3 spans 13 residues. Germline V gene data show CDR1 as MNHEY and CDR2 as SMNVEV (reference sequence). Trimming pared 2 bases from V and 0 bases from J, leaving 2 bases between. CDR3 in DNA: TGTGCCAGCAGTTTAAGCTCCTACAATGAGCAGTTCTTC. It encodes CASSLSSYNEQFF.

The chain is built from TRBV7-9 and TRBJ2-3; D is uncertain. The length of the CDR3 is 12 residues. Trimming shortened V by 6 bases and J by 3 bases, and 7 bases separated the two germline ends. Germline V gene data show CDR1 as SEHNR and CDR2 as FQNEAQ (reference sequence). DNA of the CDR3: TGTGCCAGCAGGAAGGGTACAGATACGCAGTATTTT. Protein product: CASRKGTDTQYF.

DNA for the CDR3: TGTGCCAGCAGTTTTGCCGGCAATGAGCAGTTCTTC. The encoded protein is CASSFAGNEQFF. J is TRBJ2-1 and V is TRBV27; D unclear. The germline gives CDR1 MNHEY, CDR2 SMNVEV (reference sequence). V was pared by 3 bases and J by 6 bases, with 6 bases between. The CDR3 has 12 residues.

The rearrangement links TRBV9 to TRBJ2-3; D is unclear. The V gene's germline CDR1 is SGDLS and CDR2 YYNGEE. The CDR3 extends over 15 amino acids. The germline V and J ends were trimmed by 0 bases and 3 bases, with 11 bases remaining between them. CDR3: CASSVGSARTDTQYF. For the CDR3, the DNA is TGTGCCAGCAGCGTAGGATCAGCTAGGACAGATACGCAGTATTTT.

V usage is TRBV19 and J usage is TRBJ1-6; maybe TRBD1 (5 bases). The CDR3 consists of 13 residues. Germline CDR1 LNHDA, CDR2 SQIVND (reference sequence). With 3 bases removed from V and 13 bases from J, the gap between germline ends came to 13 bases. CDR3 region: CASSMQGMRPLHF. CDR3 nucleotides: TGTGCCAGTAGTATGCAGGGAATGCGGCCCCTCCACTTT.

The chain couples TRBV7-3 to TRBJ1-4; D unresolved. CDR1 is SGHTA and CDR2 is FQGTGA in the germline V gene. The CDR3 has 14 residues. V lost 5 bases and J lost 10, with 17 bases in between. The CDR3 DNA follows: TGTGCCAGCAGCCCCAACGCCGGACCGGGAAAACTGTTTTTT. As protein: CASSPNAGPGKLFF. The full variable domain, its missing parts supplied by reference TRBV7-3 and TRBJ1-4, is GAGVSQTPSNKVTEKGKYVELRCDPISGHTALYWYRQSLGQGPEFLIYFQGTGAADDSGLPNDRFFAVRPEGSVSTLKIQRTERGDSAVYLCASSPNAGPGKLFFGSGTQLSVL.